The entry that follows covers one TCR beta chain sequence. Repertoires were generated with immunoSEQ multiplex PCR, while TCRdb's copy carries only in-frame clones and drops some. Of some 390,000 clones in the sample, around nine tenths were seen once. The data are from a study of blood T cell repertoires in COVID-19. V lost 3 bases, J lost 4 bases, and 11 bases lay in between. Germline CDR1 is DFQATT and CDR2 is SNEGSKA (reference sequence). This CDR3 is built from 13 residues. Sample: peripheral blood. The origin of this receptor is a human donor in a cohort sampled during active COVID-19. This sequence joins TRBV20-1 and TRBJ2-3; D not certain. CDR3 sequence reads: CSASPGYPDTQYF. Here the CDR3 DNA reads TGCAGTGCTAGTCCGGGTTACCCAGATACGCAGTATTTT.